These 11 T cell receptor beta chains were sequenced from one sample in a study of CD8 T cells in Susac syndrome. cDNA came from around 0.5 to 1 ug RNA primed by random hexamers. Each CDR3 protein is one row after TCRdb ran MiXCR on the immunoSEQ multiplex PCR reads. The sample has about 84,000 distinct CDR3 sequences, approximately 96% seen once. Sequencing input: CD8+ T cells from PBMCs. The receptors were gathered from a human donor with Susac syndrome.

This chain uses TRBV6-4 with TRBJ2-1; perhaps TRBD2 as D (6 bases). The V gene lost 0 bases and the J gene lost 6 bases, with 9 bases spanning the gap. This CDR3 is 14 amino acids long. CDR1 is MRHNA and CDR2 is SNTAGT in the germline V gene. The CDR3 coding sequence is TGTGCCAGCAGTGACTCGATGGAGGGCAATGAGCAGTTCTTC. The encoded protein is CASSDSMEGNEQFF.

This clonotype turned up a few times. The CDR3 bases are TGTGCCAGCAGCTTAGGACAGGGCTACGAGCAGTACGTC. It specifies CASSLGQGYEQYV. J is TRBJ2-7 and V is TRBV13, with a weak D call TRBD1 (6 bases). The CDR3 consists of 13 residues. Germline V lookup: CDR1 PRHDT, CDR2 FYEKMQ (reference sequence). The V end was cut by 0 bases, the J end by 3 bases, with 6 bases between.

The CDR3 region is CASSLYGLAASYNEQFF. As DNA, the CDR3 is TGTGCCAGCAGCTTATATGGACTAGCGGCGTCATACAATGAGCAGTTCTTC. The gene calls are TRBV7-3 and TRBJ2-1; TRBD2 matches at 10 bases. The germline CDR1 and CDR2 sequences are SGHTA and FQGTGA. V shed 2 bases and J 4 bases; nucleotides not matched to a gene: 8. The length of the CDR3 is 17 residues.

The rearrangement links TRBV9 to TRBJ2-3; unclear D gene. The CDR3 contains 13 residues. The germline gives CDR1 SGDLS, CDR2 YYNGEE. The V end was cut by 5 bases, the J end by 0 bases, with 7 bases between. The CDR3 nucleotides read TGTGCCAGCAGTGTCGCTAGCACAGATACGCAGTATTTT. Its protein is CASSVASTDTQYF.

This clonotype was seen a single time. CDR3 sequence: CSAEVRPPGADTQYF. Here the CDR3 DNA reads TGCAGTGCTGAGGTGCGACCCCCGGGCGCAGATACGCAGTATTTT. The genes are TRBV20-1 and TRBJ2-3; unclear D gene. Germline values: CDR1 DFQATT, CDR2 SNEGSKA (reference sequence). The CDR3 is 15 residues long. The V and J ends lost 5 bases and 4 bases respectively, with 19 bases between them.

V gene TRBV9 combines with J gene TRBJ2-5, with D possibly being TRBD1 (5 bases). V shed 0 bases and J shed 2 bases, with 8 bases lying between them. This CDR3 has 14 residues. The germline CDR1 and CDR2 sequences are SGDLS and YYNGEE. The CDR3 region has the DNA TGTGCCAGCAGCGTAGAGGGGCAACAAGAGACCCAGTACTTC. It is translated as CASSVEGQQETQYF. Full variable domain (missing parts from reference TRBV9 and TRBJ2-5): DSGVTQTPKHLITATGQRVTLRCSPRSGDLSVYWYQQSLDQGLQFLIQYYNGEERAKGNILERFSAQQFPDLHSELNLSSLELGDSALYFCASSVEGQQETQYFGPGTRLLVL.

The CDR3 bases are TGTGCCAGCAGCCGACGGACAGGGGGTACCGACGAGCAGTACTTC. This sequence encodes CASSRRTGGTDEQYF. The V and J genes are TRBV27 and TRBJ2-7; 10 bases are a match to TRBD1. The CDR3 loop spans 15 amino acids. V shed 6 bases, J shed 5 bases, and the junction held 10 bases outside the gene matches. In germline, CDR1 is MNHEY, CDR2 SMNVEV (reference sequence).

This CDR3 reads CASSYYSSGNTIYF. The CDR3 region has the DNA TGTGCCAGCAGTTATTACAGCTCTGGAAACACCATATATTTT. The genes are TRBV6-2 or TRBV6-3 and TRBJ1-3; D is uncertain. V dropped 3 bases and J dropped 0 bases, with 6 bases sitting between them. The germline V gene encodes CDR1 MNHEY and CDR2 SVGEGT. The CDR3 runs to 14 residues.

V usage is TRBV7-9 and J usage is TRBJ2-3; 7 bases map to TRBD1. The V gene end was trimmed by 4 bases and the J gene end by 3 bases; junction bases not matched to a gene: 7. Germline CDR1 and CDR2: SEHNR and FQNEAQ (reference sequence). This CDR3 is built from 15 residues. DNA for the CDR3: TGTGCCAGCAGCTCAGACAGGGTCAGTACAGATACGCAGTATTTT. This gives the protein CASSSDRVSTDTQYF. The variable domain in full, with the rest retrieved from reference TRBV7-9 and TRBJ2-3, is DTGVSQNPRHKITKRGQNVTFRCDPISEHNRLYWYRQTLGQGPEFLTYFQNEAQLEKSRLLSDRFSAERPKGSFSTLEIQRTEQGDSAMYLCASSSDRVSTDTQYFGPGTRLTVL.

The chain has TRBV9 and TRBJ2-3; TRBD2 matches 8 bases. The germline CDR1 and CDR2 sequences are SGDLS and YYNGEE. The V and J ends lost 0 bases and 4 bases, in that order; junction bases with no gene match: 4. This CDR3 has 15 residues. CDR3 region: CASSVAGGKADTQYF. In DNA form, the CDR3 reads TGTGCCAGCAGCGTAGCGGGAGGGAAGGCAGATACGCAGTATTTT. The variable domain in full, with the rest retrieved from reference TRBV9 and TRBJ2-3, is DSGVTQTPKHLITATGQRVTLRCSPRSGDLSVYWYQQSLDQGLQFLIQYYNGEERAKGNILERFSAQQFPDLHSELNLSSLELGDSALYFCASSVAGGKADTQYFGPGTRLTVL.

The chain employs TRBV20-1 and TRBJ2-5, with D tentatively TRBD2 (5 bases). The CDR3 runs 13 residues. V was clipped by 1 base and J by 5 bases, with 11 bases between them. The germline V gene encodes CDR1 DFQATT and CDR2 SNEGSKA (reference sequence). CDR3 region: CSARAGERETQYF. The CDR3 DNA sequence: TGCAGTGCTAGAGCCGGGGAGAGGGAGACCCAGTACTTC.